The 20 T cell receptor beta chains reported below all come from one sample, sequenced in a study of blood T cell repertoires in COVID-19. Generated by immunoSEQ multiplex PCR, the TCRdb table keeps only in-frame clones and is missing some. This sample carries roughly 190,000 clones, roughly four fifths of them seen once, and the ten largest clones take 12%. The sequenced material came from PBMCs or T cells enriched from blood (not recorded which). The origin of the receptors is a man aged 35 to 55 who had recovered from COVID-19.

This chain joins TRBV15 and TRBJ1-3; unclear D gene. The CDR3 covers 16 residues. Germline V lookup: CDR1 LNHNV, CDR2 YYDKDF (reference sequence). Trimming cost V 0 bases and J 0 bases, with 9 bases left between them. The CDR3 protein is CATSRDTWASGNTIYF. CDR3 nucleotides: TGTGCCACCAGCAGAGATACGTGGGCCTCTGGAAACACCATATATTTT.

V usage is TRBV18 and J usage is TRBJ2-7; D might be TRBD2 (5 bases). Looked up from germline, CDR1 is KGHSH and CDR2 is LQKENI. The V end was cut by 3 bases, the J end by 4 bases, with 7 bases between. The CDR3 extends over 12 amino acids. CDR3 sequence reads: CASSPGDYEQYV. The CDR3 DNA reads as TGTGCCAGCTCACCCGGGGATTACGAGCAGTACGTC.

This chain joins TRBV7-2 and TRBJ2-7; 7 bases line up with TRBD1. Germline trimming cut 2 bases from V and 2 bases from J; bases unmatched to any gene: 3. Germline-derived CDR1 and CDR2 are SGHTA and FQGNSA. This CDR3 region has 14 residues. The CDR3: CASSLSQGAYEQYF. For the CDR3, the DNA is TGTGCCAGCAGCTTATCTCAGGGGGCCTACGAGCAGTACTTC.

The V call is TRBV6-5, the J call TRBJ2-7; D is ambiguous. Germline loops: CDR1 MNHEY, CDR2 SVGAGI. The CDR3 has 14 residues. Trimming cost V 0 bases and J 3 bases, with 9 bases left between them. CDR3 sequence: CASSYSARYYEQYF. DNA of the CDR3: TGTGCCAGCAGTTACTCAGCCAGGTACTACGAGCAGTACTTC.

The chain recombines TRBV7-6 with TRBJ2-7, with 9 bases that match TRBD1. V trimming: 1 base; J trimming: 2 bases; junction bases outside the gene matches: 6. CDR3 length equals 16 residues. Germline V lookup: CDR1 SGHVS, CDR2 FNYEAQ. CDR3 amino acids: CASSLGRGTGTYEQYF. The CDR3 DNA is TGTGCCAGCAGCTTAGGTCGGGGGACAGGGACCTACGAGCAGTACTTC.

The V gene is TRBV5-6, the J gene TRBJ1-1, with D perhaps matching TRBD1 (6 bases). Trimming left V 3 bases short and J 4 bases short, with 19 bases between. Germline V gives CDR1 SGHDT, CDR2 YYEEEE. This CDR3 contains 16 residues. The CDR3 protein is CASSSEQGLMSTEAFF. The CDR3 nucleotides read TGTGCCAGCAGCTCAGAACAGGGTCTCATGAGCACTGAAGCTTTCTTT.

This clone was observed a handful of times. The CDR3 spells CASSFDRVPEQYF. DNA of the CDR3: TGTGCCAGCAGTTTTGACAGGGTTCCCGAGCAGTACTTC. The V call is TRBV28, the J call TRBJ2-7; 7 bases align to TRBD1. The CDR3 contains 13 residues. Germline V lookup: CDR1 MDHEN, CDR2 SYDVKM. Losses at the gene ends were 3 bases for V and 6 bases for J; bases not matched to a gene: 5.

This chain links TRBV12-5 with TRBJ1-5; D is perhaps TRBD1 (5 bases). The CDR3 length is 13 residues. From germline, CDR1 is LGHNT and CDR2 FRNRAP. V was trimmed by 3 bases and J by 6 bases, leaving 9 bases between them. The CDR3 protein is CASGFGGGQPQHF. The CDR3 DNA reads as TGTGCTAGTGGTTTTGGGGGGGGTCAGCCCCAGCATTTT.

The chain uses TRBV3-1 (or the pseudogene TRBV3-2) and TRBJ2-1; D is uncertain. This CDR3 is built from 13 residues. Germline CDR1 and CDR2: LGHDT and YNNKEL (reference sequence). The germline V and J ends were trimmed by 4 bases and 8 bases, with 12 bases remaining between them. Here the CDR3 reads CASSLLASHEQFF. The CDR3 DNA sequence: TGTGCCAGCAGCCTCTTAGCTTCACATGAGCAGTTCTTC.

The genes are TRBV29-1 and TRBJ1-2; TRBD1 matches at 9 bases. Trimming cost V 7 bases and J 6 bases; bases outside gene matches: 12. CDR1 and CDR2 (germline): SQVTM, ANQGSEA. CDR3 length equals 14 residues. The CDR3 DNA reads as TGCAGCGCCCTGTCCGGGACAGGGTGGGATGGCTACACCTTC. This sequence encodes CSALSGTGWDGYTF.

This chain uses TRBV4-2 with TRBJ2-2; 10 nucleotides align to TRBD2. V was pared by 2 bases and J by 6 bases, with 6 bases of the junction left unmatched. The germline V gene encodes CDR1 LGHNA and CDR2 YNFKEQ. The CDR3 extends over 16 amino acids. CDR3 protein: CASSQPSGSVAGELFF. The CDR3 DNA reads TGTGCCAGCAGCCAACCTAGCGGGAGTGTGGCCGGGGAGCTGTTTTTT.

The CDR3 coding sequence is TGTGCCAGTGGTCTAACGGGACAGGTAAACAATGAGCAGTTCTTC. The encoded protein is CASGLTGQVNNEQFF. The V call is TRBV19, the J call TRBJ2-1; TRBD1 matches 8 bases. The CDR3 length is 15 residues. Germline lookup yields CDR1 LNHDA and CDR2 SQIVND (reference sequence). With 8 bases clipped from V and 5 bases from J, the junction kept 11 bases outside the gene matches.

This clone appeared a single time. In DNA, the CDR3 is TGTGCCAGCAGCCTCCGTGGGGCCAACGTCCTGACTTTC. Translating gives CASSLRGANVLTF. The chain recombines TRBV3-1 (or the pseudogene TRBV3-2) with TRBJ2-6; the D is unclear. The germline V gene has CDR1 LGHDT and CDR2 YNNKEL (reference sequence). The ends were cut back, 4 bases at V and 3 bases at J, with 4 bases in the middle. The CDR3 contains 13 residues.

The CDR3: CATSRGRTGSFYEQYV. The CDR3 DNA is TGTGCCACCAGCAGAGGACGGACAGGGAGCTTCTACGAGCAGTACGTC. This chain connects TRBV15 to TRBJ2-7, with 8 bases matching TRBD1. The CDR3 covers 16 residues. Germline lookup yields CDR1 LNHNV and CDR2 YYDKDF (reference sequence). V shed 1 base, J shed 3 bases, and the junction held 8 bases outside the gene matches.

The chain is built from TRBV15 and TRBJ1-1, with 11 bases aligning to TRBD1. The germline gives CDR1 LNHNV, CDR2 YYDKDF (reference sequence). The CDR3 runs 19 residues. Unmatched junction bases numbered 15, after V lost 1 base and J lost 5 bases. CDR3 DNA sequence: TGTGCCACCAGCAGAGGGACAGGGGGCCTCATAACTGTAGGAACTGAAGCTTTCTTT. Its protein product is CATSRGTGGLITVGTEAFF.

For the CDR3, the DNA is TGTGCCAGCAGTTACACAGGGGAAAAACTGTTTTTT. It translates to CASSYTGEKLFF. The chain has TRBV27 and TRBJ1-4, with D possibly being TRBD1 (6 bases). Germline V gene sequence: CDR1 MNHEY, CDR2 SMNVEV (reference sequence). Trimming cost V 4 bases and J 8 bases, with 8 bases left between them. CDR3 length: 12 residues.

This sequence joins TRBV7-2 and TRBJ1-4, with D unresolved. The germline gives CDR1 SGHTA, CDR2 FQGNSA. The CDR3 runs to 14 residues. V lost 5 bases, J lost 0 bases, and 7 bases lay in between. The CDR3 loop reads CASSVSATNEKLFF. CDR3 in DNA: TGTGCCAGCAGCGTTTCTGCAACTAATGAAAAACTGTTTTTT.

V and J are TRBV15 and TRBJ2-2, with 9 bases matching TRBD1. The CDR3 has 16 residues. After removal of 1 base from V and 3 bases from J, the junction contained 3 bases not matched to a gene. Germline V gives CDR1 LNHNV, CDR2 YYDKDF (reference sequence). CDR3 nucleotides: TGTGCCACCAGCAGAGGGACAGGGGAATACACCGGGGAGCTGTTTTTT. The encoded protein is CATSRGTGEYTGELFF.

This clone has a handful of counts. This sequence joins TRBV24-1 and TRBJ2-1; 11 nucleotides match TRBD2. Germline trimming cut 9 bases from V and 7 bases from J; bases unmatched to any gene: 7. This CDR3 is 14 amino acids long. Per the germline V gene, CDR1 is KGHDR and CDR2 is SFDVKD. CDR3 protein: CATSPTSGNNEQFF. CDR3 coding DNA: TGTGCCACCTCTCCGACTAGCGGGAATAATGAGCAGTTCTTC.

This rearrangement joins TRBV6-2 or TRBV6-3 to TRBJ2-1, with a possible D match to TRBD2 (5 bases). Germline V CDR1 and CDR2: MNHEY, SVGEGT. The length of the CDR3 is 14 residues. V lost 4 bases to trimming and J lost 3 bases, with 10 bases between them. The CDR3 nucleotides are TGTGCCAGCAGTTTCCCAGCGGACTACAATGAGCAGTTCTTC. Residues: CASSFPADYNEQFF.